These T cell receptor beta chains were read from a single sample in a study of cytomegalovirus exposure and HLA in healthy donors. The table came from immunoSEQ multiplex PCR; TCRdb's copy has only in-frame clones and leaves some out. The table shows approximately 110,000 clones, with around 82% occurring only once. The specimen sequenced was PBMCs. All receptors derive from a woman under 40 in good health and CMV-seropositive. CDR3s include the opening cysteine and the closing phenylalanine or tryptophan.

CASTESRAGGRDTQYF | TRBV2
CASSQDERGVLSEQYF | TRBV4-1
CASSWSSGANVLTF | TRBV2
CASTGGVYNEQFF | TRBV6-5
CASSLGLAGPIEQFF | TRBV7-9
CAWSSGTGDTEAFF | TRBV30
CASEVRQGASYTF | TRBV30
CSVGYSGDSPYF | TRBV29-1
CASTQRGTGDGYTF | TRBV7-9
CASSLTREVSYNEQFF | TRBV4-2
CASSQLTGPNQPQHF | TRBV11-2
CASSKPGGAYEQYF | TRBV6-5
CASSQMYNEQFF | TRBV2
CASSLGGGYGYTF | TRBV7-3
CASSYRSGSYTEAFF | TRBV5-1
CASSLSSTDYQPQHF | TRBV27
CASSTPSTVPRPRLYF | TRBV19
CASSLSGALGTEAFF | TRBV13
CASSVQGGNADTQYF | TRBV6-4
CASSRTEDYEQYF | TRBV9
CASSLFQVQETQYF | TRBV7-9
CASSPMLAGGGNEQFF | TRBV7-3
CASSSSGTGIVEQYF | TRBV7-8
CASTPGRGLNYGYTF | TRBV19
CAGRIGTTNYGYTF | TRBV6-5
CASSRGLAEYYEQYF | TRBV5-1
CSVKFLTLVDTQYF | TRBV29-1
CASSQASGSGSYEQYF | TRBV14
CASSLQTKGTDEQFF | TRBV9
CASKRPGQETDTQYF | TRBV7-9
CASSPRAGANEKLFF | TRBV18
CASSQDPPASEGSYNSPLHF | TRBV4-1
CASRPETGWNEQYF | TRBV11-2
CASRSPSLAGNEQFF | TRBV6-5
CASSVRAASYNEQFF | TRBV9